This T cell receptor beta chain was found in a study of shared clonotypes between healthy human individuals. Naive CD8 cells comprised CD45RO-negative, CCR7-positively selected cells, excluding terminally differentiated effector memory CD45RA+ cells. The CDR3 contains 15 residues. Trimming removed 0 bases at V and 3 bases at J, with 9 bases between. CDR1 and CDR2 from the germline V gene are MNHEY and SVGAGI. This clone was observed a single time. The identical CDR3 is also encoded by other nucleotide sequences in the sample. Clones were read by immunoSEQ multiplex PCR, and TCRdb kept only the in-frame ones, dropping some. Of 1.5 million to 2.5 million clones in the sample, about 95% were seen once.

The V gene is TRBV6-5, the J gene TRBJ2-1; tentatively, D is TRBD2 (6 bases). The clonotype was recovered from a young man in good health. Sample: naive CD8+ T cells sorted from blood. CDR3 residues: CASSYSAGYYNEQFF. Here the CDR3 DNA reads TGTGCCAGCAGTTACTCGGCGGGATACTACAATGAGCAGTTCTTC.